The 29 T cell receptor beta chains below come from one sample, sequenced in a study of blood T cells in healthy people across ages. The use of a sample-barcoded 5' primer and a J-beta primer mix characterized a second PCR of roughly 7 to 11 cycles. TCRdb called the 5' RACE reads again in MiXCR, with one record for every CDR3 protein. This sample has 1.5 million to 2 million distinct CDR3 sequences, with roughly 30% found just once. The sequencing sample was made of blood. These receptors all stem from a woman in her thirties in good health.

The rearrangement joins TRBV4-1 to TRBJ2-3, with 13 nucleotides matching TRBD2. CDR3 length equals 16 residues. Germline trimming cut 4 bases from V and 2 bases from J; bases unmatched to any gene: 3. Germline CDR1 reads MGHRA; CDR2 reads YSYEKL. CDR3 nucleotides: TGCGCCAGCAGCCTACTAGCGGGGGGGGACACAGATACGCAGTATTTT. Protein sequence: CASSLLAGGDTDTQYF.

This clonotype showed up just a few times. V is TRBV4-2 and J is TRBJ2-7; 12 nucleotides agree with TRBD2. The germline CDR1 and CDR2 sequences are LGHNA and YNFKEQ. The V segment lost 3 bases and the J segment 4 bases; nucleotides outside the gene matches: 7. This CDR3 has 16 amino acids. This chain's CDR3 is CASSQTSGGSAYEQYF. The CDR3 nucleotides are TGTGCCAGCAGCCAGACTAGCGGGGGAAGCGCATACGAGCAGTACTTC.

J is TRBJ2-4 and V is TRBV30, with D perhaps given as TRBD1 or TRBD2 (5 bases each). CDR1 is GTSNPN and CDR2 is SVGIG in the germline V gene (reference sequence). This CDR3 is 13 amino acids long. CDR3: CASTGGGPNIQYF. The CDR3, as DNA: TGTGCTAGCACCGGTGGGGGACCAAACATTCAGTACTTC. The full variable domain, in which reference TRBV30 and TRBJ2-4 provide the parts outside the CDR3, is SQTIHQWPATLVQPVGSPLSLECTVEGTSNPNLYWYRQAAGRGLQLLFYSVGIGQISSEVPQNLSASRPQDRQFILSSKKLLLSDSGFYLCASTGGGPNIQYFGAGTRLSVL.

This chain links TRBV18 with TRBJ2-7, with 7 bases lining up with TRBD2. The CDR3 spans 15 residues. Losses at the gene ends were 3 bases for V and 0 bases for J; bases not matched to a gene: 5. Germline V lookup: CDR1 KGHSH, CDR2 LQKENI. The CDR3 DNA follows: TGTGCCAGCTCACCGGGAGCGGGGAGCTCCTACGAGCAGTACTTC. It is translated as CASSPGAGSSYEQYF.

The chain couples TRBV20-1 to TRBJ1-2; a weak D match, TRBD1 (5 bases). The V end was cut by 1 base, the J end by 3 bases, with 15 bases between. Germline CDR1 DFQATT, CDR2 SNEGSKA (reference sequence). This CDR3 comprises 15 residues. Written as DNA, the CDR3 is TGCAGTGCTAGAGCGGCGGGGGAGGAGCACTATGGCTACACCTTC. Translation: CSARAAGEEHYGYTF.

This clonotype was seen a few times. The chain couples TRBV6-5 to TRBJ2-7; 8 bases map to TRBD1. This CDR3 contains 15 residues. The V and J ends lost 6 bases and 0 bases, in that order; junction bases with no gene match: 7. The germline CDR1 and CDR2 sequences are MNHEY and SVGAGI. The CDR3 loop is CASSRQTGDSYEQYF. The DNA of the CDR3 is TGTGCCAGCAGCCGCCAGACAGGGGACTCCTACGAGCAGTACTTC.

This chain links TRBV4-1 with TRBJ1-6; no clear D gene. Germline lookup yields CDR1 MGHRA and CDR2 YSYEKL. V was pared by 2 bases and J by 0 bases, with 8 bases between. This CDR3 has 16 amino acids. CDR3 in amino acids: CASSQPSVSYNSPLHF. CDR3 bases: TGCGCCAGCAGCCAACCTAGTGTCTCCTATAATTCACCCCTCCACTTT.

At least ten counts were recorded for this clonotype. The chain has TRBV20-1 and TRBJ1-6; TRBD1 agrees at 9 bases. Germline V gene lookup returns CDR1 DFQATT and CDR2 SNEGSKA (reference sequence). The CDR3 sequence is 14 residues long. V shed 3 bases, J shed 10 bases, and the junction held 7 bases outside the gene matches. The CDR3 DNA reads TGCAGTGCTAGCGGGGACAGGGACCGGTCACCCCTCCACTTT. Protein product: CSASGDRDRSPLHF.

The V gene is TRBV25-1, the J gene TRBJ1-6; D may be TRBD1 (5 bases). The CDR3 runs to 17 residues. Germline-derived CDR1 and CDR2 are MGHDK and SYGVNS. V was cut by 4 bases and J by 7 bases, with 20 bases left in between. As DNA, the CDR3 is TGTGCCAGCAGTGGATTGGGGACGGGATCTATGAATTCACCCCTCCACTTT. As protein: CASSGLGTGSMNSPLHF.

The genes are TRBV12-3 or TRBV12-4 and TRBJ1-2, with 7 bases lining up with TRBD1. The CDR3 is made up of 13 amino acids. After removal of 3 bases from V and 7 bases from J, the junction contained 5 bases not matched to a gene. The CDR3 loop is CASSFKGASGYTF. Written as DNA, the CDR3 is TGTGCCAGCAGTTTTAAGGGGGCGAGTGGCTACACCTTC.

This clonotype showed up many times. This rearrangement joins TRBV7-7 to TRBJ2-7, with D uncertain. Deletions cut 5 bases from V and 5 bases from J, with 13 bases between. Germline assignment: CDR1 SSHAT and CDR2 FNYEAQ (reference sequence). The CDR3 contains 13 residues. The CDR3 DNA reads TGTGCCAGCAGCCCAAGCATAGGGAACGAGCAGTACTTC. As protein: CASSPSIGNEQYF.

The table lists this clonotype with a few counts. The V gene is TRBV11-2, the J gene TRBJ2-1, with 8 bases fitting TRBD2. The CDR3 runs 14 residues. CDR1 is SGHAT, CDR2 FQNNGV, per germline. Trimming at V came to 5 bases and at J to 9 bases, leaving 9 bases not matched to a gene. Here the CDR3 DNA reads TGTGCCAGCAGCCGTGGACTAGCCCTCATTGAGCAGTTCTTC. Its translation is CASSRGLALIEQFF.

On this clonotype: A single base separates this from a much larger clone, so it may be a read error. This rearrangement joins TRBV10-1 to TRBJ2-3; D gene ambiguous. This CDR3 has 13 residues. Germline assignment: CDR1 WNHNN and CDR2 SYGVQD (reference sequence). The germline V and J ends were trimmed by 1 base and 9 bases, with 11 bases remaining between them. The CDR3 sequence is CASSELSARTQYF. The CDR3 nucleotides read TGCGCCAGCAGTGAGTTGTCCGCTCGCACGCAGTATTTT.

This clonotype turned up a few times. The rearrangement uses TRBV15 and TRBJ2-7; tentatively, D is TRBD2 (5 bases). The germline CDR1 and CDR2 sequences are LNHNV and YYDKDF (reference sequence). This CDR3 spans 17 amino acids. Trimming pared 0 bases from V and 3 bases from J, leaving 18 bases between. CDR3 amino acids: CATSRDLGSGSFYEQYF. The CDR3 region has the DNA TGTGCCACCAGCAGAGATTTGGGGAGCGGCTCATTCTACGAGCAGTACTTC.

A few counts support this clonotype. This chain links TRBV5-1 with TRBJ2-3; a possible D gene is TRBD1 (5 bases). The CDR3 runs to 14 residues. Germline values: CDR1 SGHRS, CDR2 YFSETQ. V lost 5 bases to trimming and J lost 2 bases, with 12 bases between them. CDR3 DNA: TGCGCCAGCAGAAGGGGCTCCTACACAGATACGCAGTATTTT. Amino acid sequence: CASRRGSYTDTQYF.

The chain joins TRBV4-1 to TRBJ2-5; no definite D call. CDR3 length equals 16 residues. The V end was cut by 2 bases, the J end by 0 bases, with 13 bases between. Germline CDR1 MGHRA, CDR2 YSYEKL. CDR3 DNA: TGCGCCAGCAGCCAATCGGGTCGAGAGTACCAAGAGACCCAGTACTTC. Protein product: CASSQSGREYQETQYF.

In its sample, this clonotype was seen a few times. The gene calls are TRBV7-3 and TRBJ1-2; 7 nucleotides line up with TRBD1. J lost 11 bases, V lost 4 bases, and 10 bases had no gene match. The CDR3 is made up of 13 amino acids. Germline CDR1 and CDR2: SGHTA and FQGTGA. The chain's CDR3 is CASSSSRDSSYTF. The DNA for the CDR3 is TGTGCCAGCAGCTCGTCCCGGGACAGTAGTTACACCTTC.

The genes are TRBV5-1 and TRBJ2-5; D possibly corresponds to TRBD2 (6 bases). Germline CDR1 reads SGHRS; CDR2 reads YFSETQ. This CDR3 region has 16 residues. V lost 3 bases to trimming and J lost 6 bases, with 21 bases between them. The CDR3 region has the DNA TGCGCCAGCAGCTCCAGTGGGGCGGGGAGTCTTAAGACCCAGTACTTC. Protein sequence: CASSSSGAGSLKTQYF.

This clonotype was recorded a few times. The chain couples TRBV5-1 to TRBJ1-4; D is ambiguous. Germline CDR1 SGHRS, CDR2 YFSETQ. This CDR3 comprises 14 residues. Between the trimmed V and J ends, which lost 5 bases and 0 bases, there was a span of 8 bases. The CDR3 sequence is CASRSGTTNEKLFF. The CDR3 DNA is TGCGCCAGCAGGTCGGGGACAACTAATGAAAAACTGTTTTTT.

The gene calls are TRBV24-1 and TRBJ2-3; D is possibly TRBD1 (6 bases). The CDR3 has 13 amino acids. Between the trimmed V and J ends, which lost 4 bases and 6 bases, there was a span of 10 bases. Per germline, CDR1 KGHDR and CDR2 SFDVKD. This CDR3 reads CATSDLTGDTQYF. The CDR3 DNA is TGTGCCACCAGTGACCTTACAGGGGATACGCAGTATTTT.

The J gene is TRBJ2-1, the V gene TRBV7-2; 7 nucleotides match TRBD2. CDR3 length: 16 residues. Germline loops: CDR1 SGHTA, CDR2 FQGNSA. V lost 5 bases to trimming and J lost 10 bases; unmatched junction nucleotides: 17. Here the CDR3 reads CASSPPGVGGPREQFF. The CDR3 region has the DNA TGTGCCAGCAGCCCACCTGGAGTGGGAGGGCCGCGCGAGCAGTTCTTC.

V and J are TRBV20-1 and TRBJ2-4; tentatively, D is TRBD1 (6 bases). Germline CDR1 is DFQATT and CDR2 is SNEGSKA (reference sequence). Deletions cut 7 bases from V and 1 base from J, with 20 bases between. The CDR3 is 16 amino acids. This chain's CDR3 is CSVAPQGWAAKNIQYF. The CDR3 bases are TGCAGTGTCGCACCTCAGGGGTGGGCGGCCAAAAACATTCAGTACTTC.

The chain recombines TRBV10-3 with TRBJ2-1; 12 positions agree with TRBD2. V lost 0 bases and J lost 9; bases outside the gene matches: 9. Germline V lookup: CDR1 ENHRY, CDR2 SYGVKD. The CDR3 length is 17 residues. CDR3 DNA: TGTGCCATCAGTGAGTCGGATCTAGCGGGGGGGTTACGTGAGCAGTTCTTC. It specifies CAISESDLAGGLREQFF.

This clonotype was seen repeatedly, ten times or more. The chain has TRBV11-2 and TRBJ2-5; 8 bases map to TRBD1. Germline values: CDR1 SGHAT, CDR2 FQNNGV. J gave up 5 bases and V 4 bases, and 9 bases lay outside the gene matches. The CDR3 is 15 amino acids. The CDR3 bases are TGTGCCAGCAGCTCGTTGACAGGGGCTGGGGAGACCCAGTACTTC. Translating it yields CASSSLTGAGETQYF.

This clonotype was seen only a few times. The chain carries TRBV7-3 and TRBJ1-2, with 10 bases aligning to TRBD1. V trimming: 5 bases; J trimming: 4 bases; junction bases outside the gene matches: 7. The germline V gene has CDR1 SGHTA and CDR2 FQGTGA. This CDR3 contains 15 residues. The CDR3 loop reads CASSPTGTGVYGYTF. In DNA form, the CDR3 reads TGTGCCAGCAGCCCCACCGGGACAGGGGTCTATGGCTACACCTTC. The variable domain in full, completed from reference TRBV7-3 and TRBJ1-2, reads GAGVSQTPSNKVTEKGKYVELRCDPISGHTALYWYRQSLGQGPEFLIYFQGTGAADDSGLPNDRFFAVRPEGSVSTLKIQRTERGDSAVYLCASSPTGTGVYGYTFGSGTRLTVV.

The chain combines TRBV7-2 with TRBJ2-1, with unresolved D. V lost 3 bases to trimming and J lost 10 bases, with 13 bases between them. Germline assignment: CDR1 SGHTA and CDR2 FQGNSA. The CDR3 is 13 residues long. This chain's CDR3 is CASSFNLQREQFF. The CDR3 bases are TGTGCCAGCAGCTTTAACTTACAGCGAGAGCAGTTCTTC.

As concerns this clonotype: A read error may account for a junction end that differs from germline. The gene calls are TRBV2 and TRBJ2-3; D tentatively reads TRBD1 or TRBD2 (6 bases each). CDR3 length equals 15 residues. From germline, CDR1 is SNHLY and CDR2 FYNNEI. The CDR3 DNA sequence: TGTGCTAGCAGATTCAGGGGAGGAAGCACAGATACGCAGTATTTT. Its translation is CASRFRGGSTDTQYF.

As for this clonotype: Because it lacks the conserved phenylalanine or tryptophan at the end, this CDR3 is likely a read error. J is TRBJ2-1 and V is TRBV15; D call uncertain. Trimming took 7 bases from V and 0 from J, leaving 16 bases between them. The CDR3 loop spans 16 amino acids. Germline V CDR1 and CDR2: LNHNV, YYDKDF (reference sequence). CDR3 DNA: TGTGCCACCACCTTGGGCCTTACGAGCTCCTACAATGAGCAGTTCTGC. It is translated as CATTLGLTSSYNEQFC.

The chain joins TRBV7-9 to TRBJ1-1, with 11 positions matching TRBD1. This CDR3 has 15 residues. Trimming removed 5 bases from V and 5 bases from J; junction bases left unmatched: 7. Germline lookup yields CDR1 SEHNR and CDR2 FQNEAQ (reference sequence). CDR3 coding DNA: TGTGCCAGCAGCGGATCGGGACAGGGGGTAACTGAAGCTTTCTTT. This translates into CASSGSGQGVTEAFF.